One and the same sample provided the 25 T cell receptor beta chains below, sequenced in a study of T cell responses to AZD1222 COVID-19 vaccine (dated by TCRdb to 2020 to 2022). The library was obtained by the immunoSEQ multiplex PCR assay. TCRdb took over this immuneACCESS table, retaining in-frame rearrangements with V and J assigned. Such tables are incomplete; in checked studies, under half of the missing clones stem from an unresolved V gene, and the remainder is unexplained. This sample is represented by about 35,000 clones; 65% to 90% of them were singletons. Of the sample, 6.8% falls within the top ten clones. The time point label, as the study defines it: baseline before first vaccination. Sample: peripheral blood, taken on day 0 of AZD1222 vaccination. The source is an adult in good health.

The sample holds one count of this clone. The genes are TRBV19 and TRBJ1-5; 7 bases are shared with TRBD1. The CDR3 loop spans 13 amino acids. Germline lookup yields CDR1 LNHDA and CDR2 SQIVND (reference sequence). Germline trimming cut 7 bases from V and 7 bases from J; bases unmatched to any gene: 7. The CDR3 spells CASTTGVEQPQHF. The CDR3 nucleotides are TGTGCCAGTACCACAGGGGTGGAACAGCCCCAGCATTTT.

The gene calls are TRBV28 and TRBJ1-6, with a possible D match to TRBD1 (5 bases). The CDR3 runs to 15 residues. Germline lookup yields CDR1 MDHEN and CDR2 SYDVKM. V was pared by 5 bases and J by 8 bases, with 16 bases between. The DNA of the CDR3 is TGTGCCAGCAGTCCGGACAATGAAGGGGATTCACCCCTCCACTTT. As protein: CASSPDNEGDSPLHF.

The V call is TRBV27, the J call TRBJ2-7, with 9 bases fitting TRBD1. This CDR3 has 15 amino acids. V lost 5 bases, J lost 3 bases, and 8 bases stayed unmatched. Germline V gene lookup returns CDR1 MNHEY and CDR2 SMNVEV (reference sequence). This chain's CDR3 is CASSPRGQGVYEQYF. CDR3 DNA: TGTGCCAGCAGTCCACGGGGACAGGGAGTCTACGAGCAGTACTTC.

V usage is TRBV19 and J usage is TRBJ2-3, with 14 bases lining up with TRBD2. This CDR3 is built from 19 residues. CDR1 is LNHDA, CDR2 SQIVND, per germline (reference sequence). With V trimmed by 5 bases and J by 0 bases, 10 bases remained unmatched. DNA for the CDR3: TGTGCCAGTAGTTACGCCGGGACTAGCGGGGGCCTTAGCACAGATACGCAGTATTTT. It encodes CASSYAGTSGGLSTDTQYF.

V usage is TRBV4-2 and J usage is TRBJ1-3, with D possibly TRBD1 on 5 matching bases. CDR1 and CDR2 (germline): LGHNA, YNFKEQ. V lost 0 bases and J lost 0, with 12 bases in between. The CDR3 contains 17 residues. The CDR3 nucleotides are TGTGCCAGCAGCCAAGACAGGGTCCCTATCTCTGGAAACACCATATATTTT. Translating it yields CASSQDRVPISGNTIYF.

This chain links TRBV27 with TRBJ1-6; D might be TRBD1 (5 bases). This CDR3 is 16 amino acids long. V was trimmed by 4 bases and J by 3 bases, leaving 13 bases between them. Germline-derived CDR1 and CDR2 are MNHEY and SMNVEV (reference sequence). CDR3 coding DNA: TGTGCCAGCAGTTCCCGTCAGGGTATCTATAATTCACCCCTCCACTTT. It specifies CASSSRQGIYNSPLHF.

The rearrangement uses TRBV6-2 or TRBV6-3 and TRBJ1-5; D is possibly TRBD1 (5 bases). Trimming pared 8 bases from V and 8 bases from J, leaving 22 bases between. CDR1 and CDR2 (germline): MNHEY, SVGEGT. This CDR3 comprises 15 residues. The CDR3 loop reads CASGLGGADLEPQHF. The CDR3 DNA reads TGTGCCAGCGGCCTGGGTGGGGCCGACTTAGAGCCCCAGCATTTT.

The rearrangement uses TRBV7-9 and TRBJ2-5; D may be TRBD1 (6 bases). Trimming cost V 2 bases and J 2 bases, with 12 bases left between them. CDR3 length: 15 residues. Per the germline V gene, CDR1 is SEHNR and CDR2 is FQNEAQ (reference sequence). The CDR3 DNA reads TGTGCCAGCAGCTTAAACAGGGCAGGGCAAGAGACCCAGTACTTC. This translates into CASSLNRAGQETQYF.

V gene TRBV3-1 (or the pseudogene TRBV3-2) combines with J gene TRBJ1-2; 10 bases agree with TRBD1. The germline CDR1 and CDR2 sequences are LGHDT and YNNKEL (reference sequence). The CDR3 covers 14 residues. The trim removed 1 base at V and 8 bases at J, leaving 4 bases unmatched. This CDR3 reads CASSQGDRGGGYTF. As DNA, the CDR3 is TGTGCCAGCAGCCAAGGGGACAGGGGCGGAGGCTACACCTTC.

Only one count was recorded for this clone. One junction end does not reproduce the germline sequence, and a read error may be involved. The gene calls are TRBV5-6 and TRBJ2-7; perhaps TRBD2 as D (7 bases). The CDR3 has 14 residues. Germline CDR1 is SGHDT and CDR2 is YYEEEE. The CDR3 DNA sequence: TGTGCCAGCAGCTTTCCCATGGGGAGGGGGAAGTTGGACTTC. Residues: CASSFPMGRGKLDF.

V and J are TRBV6-5 and TRBJ1-5, with D maybe TRBD1 (5 bases). Between the trimmed V and J ends, which lost 3 bases and 7 bases, there was a span of 13 bases. CDR1 and CDR2 from the germline V gene are MNHEY and SVGAGI. CDR3 length equals 14 residues. The CDR3 spells CASSYSGQGQPQHF. The CDR3 nucleotides read TGTGCCAGCAGTTATAGCGGCCAGGGACAGCCCCAGCATTTT.

V and J are TRBV27 and TRBJ2-7; 8 bases are a match to TRBD1. Germline V lookup: CDR1 MNHEY, CDR2 SMNVEV (reference sequence). This CDR3 contains 14 residues. J gave up 4 bases and V 3 bases, and 5 bases lay outside the gene matches. The CDR3 loop reads CASSFLGTGYEQYF. The CDR3 nucleotides read TGTGCCAGCAGTTTTCTTGGGACAGGTTACGAGCAGTACTTC.

This chain uses TRBV7-3 with TRBJ2-2; 7 bases match TRBD1. Germline CDR1 and CDR2: SGHTA and FQGTGA. This CDR3 spans 14 amino acids. V shed 5 bases and J 1 base; nucleotides not matched to a gene: 1. The CDR3 loop reads CASSRQGNTGELFF. The CDR3 bases are TGTGCCAGCAGCCGACAGGGGAACACCGGGGAGCTGTTTTTT.

The chain links TRBV6-5 to TRBJ1-1, with D possibly TRBD1 on 6 matching bases. Trimming cost V 6 bases and J 4 bases, with 15 bases left between them. Germline loops: CDR1 MNHEY, CDR2 SVGAGI. CDR3 length equals 14 residues. The CDR3 DNA follows: TGTGCCAGCAGCGCTACAGGGTCGATCACTGAAGCTTTCTTT. Encoded protein: CASSATGSITEAFF.

DNA of the CDR3: TGTGCCAGCAGCTCCCCGGGACAGGGTGGGGAAAAACTGTTTTTT. This codes for CASSSPGQGGEKLFF. The V gene is TRBV7-9, the J gene TRBJ1-4; TRBD1 matches 9 bases. V shed 4 bases and J 8 bases; nucleotides not matched to a gene: 8. Looked up from germline, CDR1 is SEHNR and CDR2 is FQNEAQ (reference sequence). CDR3 size: 15 residues.

This clone was seen more than once but under ten times. This chain joins TRBV5-1 and TRBJ1-6, with no clear D. The CDR3 totals 14 residues. Germline V gene data show CDR1 as SGHRS and CDR2 as YFSETQ. Trimming removed 4 bases at V and 5 bases at J, with 10 bases between. The CDR3 DNA follows: TGCGCCAGCAGCAACAAGGGTAATAATTCACCCCTCCACTTT. This sequence encodes CASSNKGNNSPLHF.

This chain links TRBV6-4 with TRBJ2-3; D unclear. Between the trimmed V and J ends, which lost 2 bases and 0 bases, there was a span of 3 bases. In germline, CDR1 is MRHNA, CDR2 SNTAGT. The CDR3 runs 13 residues. CDR3 bases: TGTGCCAGCAGTGACGGGAGCACAGATACGCAGTATTTT. It codes for CASSDGSTDTQYF.

The V call is TRBV7-9, the J call TRBJ1-1; D not resolved. Germline V gene data show CDR1 as SEHNR and CDR2 as FQNEAQ (reference sequence). The CDR3 runs 12 residues. The V and J ends lost 5 bases and 10 bases respectively, with 14 bases between them. The CDR3 bases are TGTGCCAGCAGCCCCGATAAGGTGAGAGCTTTCTTT. This codes for CASSPDKVRAFF.

J is TRBJ2-5 and V is TRBV5-4; no reliable D call. Trimming cost V 3 bases and J 4 bases, with 13 bases left between them. The CDR3 has 14 residues. Germline V gene lookup returns CDR1 SGHNT and CDR2 YYREEE (reference sequence). In DNA form, the CDR3 reads TGTGCCAGCAGCTCTGGTCCCGGTGGAGAGACCCAGTACTTC. It is translated as CASSSGPGGETQYF.

The chain employs TRBV7-9 and TRBJ1-2, with 8 bases fitting TRBD1. The CDR3 loop spans 14 amino acids. The germline V gene has CDR1 SEHNR and CDR2 FQNEAQ (reference sequence). V lost 0 bases to trimming and J lost 8 bases; unmatched junction nucleotides: 5. CDR3 nucleotide sequence: TGTGCCAGCAGCTTAGCCCGGACAGGGATAGGCTACACCTTC. This translates into CASSLARTGIGYTF.

V is TRBV6-5 and J is TRBJ1-4, with no clear D. From germline, CDR1 is MNHEY and CDR2 SVGAGI. The V and J ends lost 5 bases and 8 bases respectively, with 6 bases between them. The CDR3 has 11 amino acids. The CDR3 protein is CASSLREKLFF. The CDR3 bases are TGTGCCAGCAGTCTGCGGGAAAAACTGTTTTTT.

V and J are TRBV2 and TRBJ2-3, with D possibly being TRBD2 (5 bases). This CDR3 contains 13 residues. Germline lookup yields CDR1 SNHLY and CDR2 FYNNEI. The V end was cut by 10 bases, the J end by 5 bases, with 16 bases between. DNA of the CDR3: TGTGCCAACAAATGGAGAGGGTTAGATACGCAGTATTTT. This codes for CANKWRGLDTQYF.

The chain is built from TRBV28 and TRBJ2-5; possibly TRBD1 for D (6 bases). The V end lost 6 bases, the J end lost 12 bases, and 14 bases lay between the germline ends. Germline CDR1 reads MDHEN; CDR2 reads SYDVKM. The length of the CDR3 is 11 residues. CDR3 region: CASSHGQSKYF. The CDR3 DNA follows: TGTGCCAGCAGCCATGGACAGTCAAAGTACTTC.

The chain employs TRBV7-3 and TRBJ1-2, with 7 bases lining up with TRBD1. V dropped 5 bases and J dropped 5; count of bases not matched to a gene: 11. This CDR3 spans 15 amino acids. Germline loops: CDR1 SGHTA, CDR2 FQGTGA. The CDR3 is CASSPGTATTYGYTF. The DNA for the CDR3 is TGTGCCAGCAGCCCGGGGACAGCAACAACGTATGGCTACACCTTC.

J is TRBJ2-5 and V is TRBV7-2; perhaps D is TRBD1 or TRBD2 (5 bases each). The CDR3 totals 15 residues. The V end lost 2 bases, the J end lost 5 bases, and 15 bases lay between the germline ends. Germline-derived CDR1 and CDR2 are SGHTA and FQGNSA. CDR3 in amino acids: CASSLPDLGEETQYF. As DNA, the CDR3 is TGTGCCAGCAGCTTACCGGACCTGGGGGAGGAGACCCAGTACTTC.